This entry lists 7 T cell receptor beta chains sequenced from one sample in a study of T cell responses to AZD1222 COVID-19 vaccine. Only in-frame clones appear in the TCRdb table, and some are missing; sequencing was by immunoSEQ multiplex PCR. This sample has roughly 200,000 clones; approximately 92% occur once, and the top ten carry approximately 1.4%. Material: peripheral blood, obtained on day 0 of AZD1222 vaccination. The receptors come from an adult in good health.

The rearrangement joins TRBV29-1 to TRBJ2-3; 7 nucleotides agree with TRBD1. The CDR3 length is 14 residues. Losses at the gene ends were 7 bases for V and 2 bases for J; bases not matched to a gene: 9. Germline V gives CDR1 SQVTM, CDR2 ANQGSEA. The CDR3 DNA reads as TGCAGCGCCCGGACAGGCCTGAACACAGATACGCAGTATTTT. Translated: CSARTGLNTDTQYF.

The rearrangement joins TRBV6-6 to TRBJ1-5; D call uncertain. CDR1 is MNHNY and CDR2 is SVGAGI in the germline V gene (reference sequence). Deletions cut 7 bases from V and 2 bases from J, with 6 bases between. This CDR3 has 12 residues. The CDR3 spells CASTAGNQPQHF. The CDR3 DNA is TGTGCCAGCACCGCAGGCAATCAGCCCCAGCATTTT.

This clone appeared once. This chain links TRBV19 with TRBJ2-2, with no clear D. V was shortened by 4 bases and J by 6 bases, with 15 bases between the two germline ends. The CDR3 runs 15 residues. Germline V CDR1 and CDR2: LNHDA, SQIVND (reference sequence). CDR3 sequence reads: CASSSQPRKAGELFF. Written as DNA, the CDR3 is TGTGCCAGTAGTAGCCAACCAAGAAAGGCCGGGGAGCTGTTTTTT.

This chain joins TRBV28 and TRBJ1-5, with 9 bases lining up with TRBD1. Germline lookup yields CDR1 MDHEN and CDR2 SYDVKM. The V segment lost 2 bases and the J segment 4 bases; nucleotides outside the gene matches: 9. CDR3 length: 17 residues. CDR3 bases: TGTGCCAGCAGTTTAGGCTGGACAGGGGCGCGGAATCAGCCCCAGCATTTT. Translation: CASSLGWTGARNQPQHF. Full variable domain (missing parts from reference TRBV28 and TRBJ1-5): DVKVTQSSRYLVKRTGEKVFLECVQDMDHENMFWYRQDPGLGLRLIYFSYDVKMKEKGDIPEGYSVSREKKERFSLILESASTNQTSMYLCASSLGWTGARNQPQHFGDGTRLSIL.

The chain combines TRBV9 with TRBJ2-3, with 12 bases aligning to TRBD2. This CDR3 contains 16 residues. J was trimmed by 4 bases and V by 1 base; bases with no gene match: 4. Germline assignment: CDR1 SGDLS and CDR2 YYNGEE. CDR3 bases: TGTGCCAGCAGCGTACCTCTAGCGGGGGGGCCAGATACGCAGTATTTT. Its translation: CASSVPLAGGPDTQYF.

The chain employs TRBV19 and TRBJ1-6, with D possibly TRBD1 on 5 matching bases. The CDR3 has 16 residues. Germline CDR1 reads LNHDA; CDR2 reads SQIVND (reference sequence). V lost 5 bases and J 6 bases, leaving 17 bases between the germline ends. The CDR3 loop is CASSPRGRGLNSPLHF. The CDR3 DNA reads as TGTGCCAGTAGTCCTCGCGGGAGGGGACTTAATTCACCCCTCCACTTT.

The chain couples TRBV3-1 (or the pseudogene TRBV3-2) to TRBJ1-2; perhaps TRBD1 as D (5 bases). In germline, CDR1 is LGHDT, CDR2 YNNKEL (reference sequence). V gave up 4 bases and J gave up 9 bases, with 12 bases separating them. This CDR3 is built from 12 residues. The DNA of the CDR3 is TGTGCCAGCAGCCGGGGGGACTCAAGCTACACCTTC. Protein: CASSRGDSSYTF.